The T cell receptor (beta chain) described here comes from a study of shared clonotypes between healthy human individuals. The assay ran at deep level. The table came from immunoSEQ multiplex PCR; TCRdb's copy has only in-frame clones and leaves some out. In the table there are roughly 2.5 million clones, more than 80% of which are singletons. Naive CD45RA+ and memory CD45RA-negative subsets were split from CD4+ cells. A word on this clone: The antigen is not known.

Points from the study as a whole: The study found lower generation probabilities in non-shared clonotypes than in those shared by all four donors. It was the few donors that limited the genetic and exposure-history diversity represented.

Unmatched junction bases numbered 11, after V lost 4 bases and J lost 6 bases. Per the germline V gene, CDR1 is SGDLS and CDR2 is YYNGEE. The CDR3 is 15 residues long. Sequenced input: naive CD4+ T cells sorted from blood. The sample's subset: CD45RA+ positively selected. The rearrangement joins TRBV9 to TRBJ2-3; 7 bases are shared with TRBD1. The source is a man younger than 35 in good health. CDR3 amino acids: CASSPRTGLLDTQYF. In nucleotides, the CDR3 is TGTGCCAGCAGCCCCCGGACAGGTCTACTGGATACGCAGTATTTT.